The source of this T cell receptor (beta chain) is a study of blood T cell repertoires in COVID-19. On the study more broadly: The cDNA or gDNA used as material had been derived from T cells, B-cell-depleted T cells, or PBMCs.

Each participant's cohort was designated according to participant-reported clinical history. The study counted Cohort 3 donors as recovered given two negative PCRs, clearance, or symptom resolution. The method was immunoSEQ multiplex PCR; TCRdb's version includes in-frame clones alone and lacks a portion of them. Of over 150,000 clones in the sample, more than 70% were seen once. This clone has just one count. The CDR3 consists of 14 residues. Germline assignment: CDR1 SQVTM and CDR2 ANQGSEA. Deletions cut 1 base from V and 0 bases from J, with 7 bases between. The specimen was PBMCs or T cells enriched from blood (not recorded which). The sequence came from a man in his forties who had recovered from COVID-19. The chain combines TRBV29-1 with TRBJ1-5; D not resolved. CDR3 amino acids: CSVEVGGSNQPQHF. For the CDR3, the DNA is TGCAGCGTTGAAGTTGGCGGTAGCAATCAGCCCCAGCATTTT.